This T cell receptor beta chain appears in the sequencing data of a study of cytomegalovirus exposure and HLA in healthy donors. V shed 0 bases and J shed 1 base, with 6 bases lying between them. The CDR3 spans 14 residues. Germline V CDR1 and CDR2: SGHRS, YFSETQ. Amplification used 60 Vbeta primers and 13 Jbeta primers. Method: immunoSEQ multiplex PCR; TCRdb's copy keeps in-frame clones and lacks some. The table includes roughly 100,000 clones, 65% to 90% detected once. Whole-study findings and limits: Trimming of TCR beta V- and J-genes showed a link, identified in a later analysis, to a missense DCLRE1C variant. Later analysis suggested links between common viral pathogens and several top significant clusters. Likely technical artifact: a cluster of highly shared sequence variants.

About this clone itself: No antigen is known for it.

This clonotype originated in a man aged 25 to 40 in good health and CMV-seropositive. The specimen sequenced was PBMCs. The chain carries TRBV5-1 and TRBJ2-3; D ambiguous. The CDR3 region has the DNA TGCGCCAGCAGCTTGGAACGGGGCACAGATACGCAGTATTTT. The encoded protein is CASSLERGTDTQYF.